The 29 T cell receptor beta chains in this list originate from one sample, sequenced in a study of CD8 T cell repertoires and HIV-1 epitope variants. The table came from immunoSEQ multiplex PCR; TCRdb's copy has only in-frame clones and leaves some out. Of 90,000 or so clones listed, approximately 70% are singletons. The sequencing input was uncultured baseline CD8+ T cells from peripheral blood mononuclear cells (PBMCs). These receptors were obtained from a male donor with HIV.

The rearrangement links TRBV28 to TRBJ1-1, with TRBD1 as a possible D gene (5 bases). The CDR3 has 13 residues. V lost 11 bases and J 0 bases, leaving 13 bases between the germline ends. Germline loops: CDR1 MDHEN, CDR2 SYDVKM. CDR3 in DNA: TGTGCCGGTAGGAGGGGCTTGAACACTGAAGCTTTCTTT. It encodes CAGRRGLNTEAFF.

The rearrangement links TRBV27 to TRBJ2-7, with 8 bases lining up with TRBD2. The CDR3 runs to 12 residues. The V segment lost 2 bases and the J segment 11 bases; nucleotides outside the gene matches: 5. The germline gives CDR1 MNHEY, CDR2 SMNVEV (reference sequence). CDR3 nucleotide sequence: TGTGCCAGCAGTTTAGGAGCGGGAGAAGAGTACTTC. It translates to CASSLGAGEEYF.

This clone appeared a few times. This sequence joins TRBV27 and TRBJ1-6; a possible D gene is TRBD1 (6 bases). V shed 0 bases and J shed 9 bases, with 6 bases lying between them. CDR1 is MNHEY, CDR2 SMNVEV, per germline (reference sequence). The CDR3 runs to 13 residues. CDR3: CASSLSQGSPLHF. For the CDR3, the DNA is TGTGCCAGCAGTTTATCACAGGGTTCACCCCTCCACTTT.

This chain connects TRBV18 to TRBJ1-5; D is uncertain. Per germline, CDR1 KGHSH and CDR2 LQKENI. This CDR3 has 16 amino acids. Trimming removed 4 bases at V and 0 bases at J, with 13 bases between. The CDR3 sequence: CASSRVGGPSNQPQHF. DNA for the CDR3: TGTGCCAGCTCACGGGTGGGCGGGCCTAGCAATCAGCCCCAGCATTTT. Variable domain in full (rest from reference TRBV18 and TRBJ1-5): NAGVMQNPRHLVRRRGQEARLRCSPMKGHSHVYWYRQLPEEGLKFMVYLQKENIIDESGMPKERFSAEFPKEGPSILRIQQVVRGDSAAYFCASSRVGGPSNQPQHFGDGTRLSIL.

This chain uses TRBV28 with TRBJ2-7, with a tentative D call TRBD1 (6 bases). The CDR3 length is 16 residues. Germline V gives CDR1 MDHEN, CDR2 SYDVKM. V lost 6 bases and J 4 bases, leaving 22 bases between the germline ends. In DNA, the CDR3 is TGTGCCAGCAGCATAATCTCCCTTGGACAGCAATACGAGCAGTACTTC. It translates to CASSIISLGQQYEQYF.

The rearrangement joins TRBV25-1 to TRBJ2-7, with TRBD1 matching 8 bases. V lost 5 bases and J lost 2; bases outside the gene matches: 5. The CDR3 runs 14 residues. Germline V gene lookup returns CDR1 MGHDK and CDR2 SYGVNS. This CDR3 is CASSPGQGAYEQYF. For the CDR3, the DNA is TGTGCCAGCAGTCCCGGACAGGGCGCCTACGAGCAGTACTTC.

The chain carries TRBV6-1 and TRBJ2-5; D perhaps matches TRBD2 (5 bases). With 5 bases removed from V and 7 bases from J, the gap between germline ends came to 11 bases. The CDR3 sequence is 12 residues long. Germline CDR1 MNHNS, CDR2 SASEGT. The DNA of the CDR3 is TGTGCCAGCAGTCTGGGGAGCGGGACCCAGTACTTC. This translates into CASSLGSGTQYF.

This clone showed up many times. The rearrangement joins TRBV27 to TRBJ1-5; no firm D call. Germline V gene data show CDR1 as MNHEY and CDR2 as SMNVEV (reference sequence). Trimming pared 1 base from V and 7 bases from J, leaving 14 bases between. CDR3 length: 15 residues. The CDR3 sequence: CASSLFPGSGQPQHF. In DNA, the CDR3 is TGTGCCAGCAGTTTATTTCCGGGGTCGGGCCAGCCCCAGCATTTT.

V is TRBV11-3 and J is TRBJ2-3; perhaps D is TRBD1 or TRBD2 (6 bases each). Between the trimmed V and J ends, which lost 1 base and 4 bases, there was a span of 12 bases. Looked up from germline, CDR1 is SGHNT and CDR2 is YENEEA. The CDR3 runs 15 residues. In DNA form, the CDR3 reads TGTGCCAGCAGCTTAGGTTCGGGGGCCGCAGATACGCAGTATTTT. It codes for CASSLGSGAADTQYF.

The chain combines TRBV10-3 with TRBJ2-7; D is perhaps TRBD1 or TRBD2 (5 bases each). Germline V gene sequence: CDR1 ENHRY, CDR2 SYGVKD. Trimming pared 0 bases from V and 7 bases from J, leaving 16 bases between. The CDR3 loop spans 15 amino acids. CDR3 amino acids: CAISESSGTLGEQYF. The CDR3 coding sequence is TGTGCCATCAGTGAGTCGTCAGGGACCCTTGGGGAGCAGTACTTC.

This clone showed up just a few times. The chain has TRBV7-2 and TRBJ2-1; 11 bases fit TRBD2. This CDR3 contains 16 residues. The junction had 3 bases not matched to a gene; V was cut back by 2 bases and J by 3 bases. Germline loops: CDR1 SGHTA, CDR2 FQGNSA. The CDR3 loop is CASSLSSGGFYNEQFF. The CDR3 nucleotides read TGTGCCAGCAGCTTATCTAGCGGGGGGTTCTACAATGAGCAGTTCTTC.

CDR3 residues: CASSSITGGGIYEQFF. Here the CDR3 DNA reads TGTGCCAGCAGCAGTATCACAGGGGGGGGTATCTATGAGCAGTTCTTC. The chain is built from TRBV11-2 and TRBJ2-1; possibly TRBD1 for D (8 bases). The CDR3 is 16 residues long. CDR1 is SGHAT, CDR2 FQNNGV, per germline. The ends were cut back, 5 bases at V and 8 bases at J, with 22 bases in the middle.

This chain connects TRBV29-1 to TRBJ2-3; D gene ambiguous. From germline, CDR1 is SQVTM and CDR2 ANQGSEA. The CDR3 spans 11 residues. Trimming removed 4 bases from V and 6 bases from J, with 8 bases in between. The CDR3 DNA follows: TGCAGCGTTGTCAACTGGGATACGCAGTATTTT. Translated, it gives CSVVNWDTQYF.

The chain employs TRBV28 and TRBJ1-5, with D tentatively TRBD1 (6 bases). CDR1 is MDHEN, CDR2 SYDVKM, per germline. The CDR3 covers 15 residues. The V gene lost 1 base and the J gene lost 2 bases, with 9 bases spanning the gap. CDR3 protein: CASSLFSGGNQPQHF. The CDR3 bases are TGTGCCAGCAGTTTATTCTCAGGGGGCAATCAGCCCCAGCATTTT.

J is TRBJ2-7 and V is TRBV30, with 8 bases identical to TRBD1. The CDR3 contains 12 residues. V lost 8 bases, J lost 6 bases, and 9 bases stayed unmatched. Germline assignment: CDR1 GTSNPN and CDR2 SVGIG (reference sequence). CDR3 bases: TGTGCCGGATCGACAGGGGTAGGCGAGCAGTACTTC. Protein: CAGSTGVGEQYF.

In this sample, this clone turned up a few times. The chain uses TRBV6-5 and TRBJ1-1; D gene unclear. The CDR3 length is 11 residues. Germline CDR1 reads MNHEY; CDR2 reads SVGAGI. Trimming left V 2 bases short and J 8 bases short, with 6 bases between. For the CDR3, the DNA is TGTGCCAGCAGTTACGGGTACGAAGCTTTCTTT. Encoded protein: CASSYGYEAFF.

This sequence joins TRBV28 and TRBJ1-2; 9 bases are shared with TRBD1. Germline V gene data show CDR1 as MDHEN and CDR2 as SYDVKM. The CDR3 contains 15 residues. The J segment lost 8 bases and the V segment lost 1 base, leaving 8 bases of the junction unmatched. The CDR3 spells CASSLSPGTGIGYTF. The CDR3 nucleotides are TGTGCCAGCAGTTTATCCCCCGGGACAGGGATCGGCTACACCTTC.

The chain employs TRBV5-6 and TRBJ1-1; D uncertain. Deletions cut 0 bases from V and 1 base from J, with 10 bases between. The CDR3 runs 15 residues. Germline-derived CDR1 and CDR2 are SGHDT and YYEEEE. In DNA form, the CDR3 reads TGTGCCAGCAGCTTGGGGGTCTACGGGAACACTGAAGCTTTCTTT. Its translation: CASSLGVYGNTEAFF.

This sequence joins TRBV28 and TRBJ1-2, with a weak D call TRBD1 (5 bases). Germline V gene lookup returns CDR1 MDHEN and CDR2 SYDVKM. V dropped 5 bases and J dropped 4 bases, with 14 bases sitting between them. The length of the CDR3 is 14 residues. CDR3 residues: CASSPGTVVYGYTF. The CDR3, as DNA: TGTGCCAGCAGTCCCGGGACGGTGGTCTATGGCTACACCTTC.

The chain joins TRBV9 to TRBJ2-3; 7 bases map to TRBD1. This CDR3 comprises 16 residues. Unmatched junction bases numbered 7, after V lost 0 bases and J lost 3 bases. The germline CDR1 and CDR2 sequences are SGDLS and YYNGEE. Here the CDR3 DNA reads TGTGCCAGCAGCGTAGACGAGGGGGCGAGAACAGATACGCAGTATTTT. Translation gives CASSVDEGARTDTQYF.

The chain recombines TRBV11-2 with TRBJ2-7; the D is unclear. The germline V and J ends were trimmed by 5 bases and 4 bases, with 12 bases remaining between them. This CDR3 has 13 amino acids. The germline V gene encodes CDR1 SGHAT and CDR2 FQNNGV. As DNA, the CDR3 is TGTGCCAGCAGCCCCCGCTATGGTTACGAGCAGTACTTC. It yields the protein CASSPRYGYEQYF.

The J gene is TRBJ2-7, the V gene TRBV27; unclear D gene. Germline CDR1 reads MNHEY; CDR2 reads SMNVEV (reference sequence). The germline V and J ends were trimmed by 6 bases and 0 bases, with 9 bases remaining between them. This CDR3 has 13 residues. The CDR3 loop reads CASSLSFSYEQYF. CDR3 sequence (DNA): TGTGCCAGCAGCTTAAGTTTCTCCTACGAGCAGTACTTC.

This chain joins TRBV27 and TRBJ2-3; D could derive from TRBD1 or TRBD2 (6 bases each). V was clipped by 5 bases and J by 2 bases, with 14 bases between them. CDR3 length: 15 residues. CDR1 and CDR2 (germline): MNHEY, SMNVEV (reference sequence). This chain's CDR3 is CASSPLRGVTDTQYF. The CDR3 coding sequence is TGTGCCAGCAGTCCCCTTAGGGGGGTCACAGATACGCAGTATTTT.

This clone was observed a single time. The chain carries TRBV7-9 and TRBJ1-2, with 12 bases lining up with TRBD1. The ends lost 5 bases at V and 6 bases at J; junction bases unmatched: 10. The length of the CDR3 is 16 residues. CDR1 and CDR2 (germline): SEHNR, FQNEAQ (reference sequence). The CDR3 loop reads CASSREGQGARNGYTF. The CDR3 DNA reads as TGTGCCAGCAGCAGGGAGGGACAGGGGGCTCGGAATGGCTACACCTTC.

This clone was seen a few times. The genes are TRBV4-2 and TRBJ2-1; D is possibly TRBD2 (5 bases). V shed 0 bases and J shed 12 bases, with 15 bases lying between them. Germline V gives CDR1 LGHNA, CDR2 YNFKEQ. The CDR3 runs to 14 residues. CDR3 residues: CASSQDSTTQGQFF. The CDR3 bases are TGTGCCAGCAGCCAAGATTCGACTACACAAGGGCAGTTCTTC.

The genes are TRBV6-4 and TRBJ2-2, with 14 bases identical to TRBD2. The CDR3 sequence is 15 residues long. V dropped 5 bases and J dropped 6; count of bases not matched to a gene: 2. The germline gives CDR1 MRHNA, CDR2 SNTAGT. Here the CDR3 reads CASSSGLAGAGELFF. CDR3 coding DNA: TGTGCCAGCAGTTCGGGACTAGCGGGAGCCGGGGAGCTGTTTTTT.

This chain uses TRBV6-5 with TRBJ2-2; D is ambiguous. The germline gives CDR1 MNHEY, CDR2 SVGAGI. The CDR3 has 15 residues. The V end was cut by 2 bases, the J end by 0 bases, with 7 bases between. The CDR3 coding sequence is TGTGCCAGCAGTTACCAGCCCGCGAACACCGGGGAGCTGTTTTTT. Protein sequence: CASSYQPANTGELFF.

This clone was detected only a few times. The V gene is TRBV12-5, the J gene TRBJ1-1; D is undetermined. Germline V gives CDR1 LGHNT, CDR2 FRNRAP. With 6 bases removed from V and 1 base from J, the gap between germline ends came to 9 bases. The CDR3 totals 13 residues. The CDR3 region is CASGFDWNTEAFF. CDR3 bases: TGTGCTAGTGGCTTCGATTGGAACACTGAAGCTTTCTTT.

The V and J genes are TRBV4-1 and TRBJ2-3, with TRBD2 identical over 12 bases. This CDR3 contains 19 residues. V lost 0 bases and J lost 2; bases outside the gene matches: 9. Germline loops: CDR1 MGHRA, CDR2 YSYEKL. CDR3 DNA: TGCGCCAGCAGCCAAGATCCCCTAGCGGGGGGGGCCCCCACAGATACGCAGTATTTT. As protein: CASSQDPLAGGAPTDTQYF.